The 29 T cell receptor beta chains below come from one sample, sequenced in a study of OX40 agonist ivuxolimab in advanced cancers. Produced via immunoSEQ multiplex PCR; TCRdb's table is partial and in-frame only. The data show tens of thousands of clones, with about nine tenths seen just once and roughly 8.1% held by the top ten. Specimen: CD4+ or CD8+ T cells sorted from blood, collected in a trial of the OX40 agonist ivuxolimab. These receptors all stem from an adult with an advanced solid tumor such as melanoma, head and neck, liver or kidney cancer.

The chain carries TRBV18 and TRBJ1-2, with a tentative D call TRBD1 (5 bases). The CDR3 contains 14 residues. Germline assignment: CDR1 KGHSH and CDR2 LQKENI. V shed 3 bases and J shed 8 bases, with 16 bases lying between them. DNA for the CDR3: TGTGCCAGCTCACCTGGCGGGGGTATGGACGGCTACACCTTC. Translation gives CASSPGGGMDGYTF. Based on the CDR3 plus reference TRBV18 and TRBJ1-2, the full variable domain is NAGVMQNPRHLVRRRGQEARLRCSPMKGHSHVYWYRQLPEEGLKFMVYLQKENIIDESGMPKERFSAEFPKEGPSILRIQQVVRGDSAAYFCASSPGGGMDGYTFGSGTRLTVV.

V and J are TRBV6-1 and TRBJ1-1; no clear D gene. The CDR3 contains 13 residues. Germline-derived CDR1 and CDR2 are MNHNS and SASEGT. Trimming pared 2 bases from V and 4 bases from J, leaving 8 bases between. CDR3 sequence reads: CASSERMGTEAFF. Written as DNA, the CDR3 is TGTGCCAGCAGTGAAAGGATGGGCACTGAAGCTTTCTTT.

CDR3: CASSISGDYGYTF. The CDR3 DNA reads TGTGCCAGCAGCATATCAGGGGACTATGGCTACACCTTC. V usage is TRBV21-1 and J usage is TRBJ1-2; the D call TRBD1 from the table was never checked on the DNA. TRBV21-1 is labeled a pseudogene. This CDR3 is 13 amino acids long.

CDR3 DNA sequence: TGTGCCAGCTCACCACCGGGACAGAGTCGGGACACCATATATTTT. Translated: CASSPPGQSRDTIYF. The rearrangement uses TRBV18 and TRBJ1-3, with 7 positions matching TRBD1. The ends lost 0 bases at V and 8 bases at J; junction bases unmatched: 7. CDR1 and CDR2 (germline): KGHSH, LQKENI. The CDR3 consists of 15 residues.

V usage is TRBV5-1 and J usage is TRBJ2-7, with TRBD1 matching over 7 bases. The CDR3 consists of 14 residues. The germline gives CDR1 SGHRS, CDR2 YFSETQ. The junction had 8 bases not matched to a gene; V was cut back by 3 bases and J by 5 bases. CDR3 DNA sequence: TGCGCCAGCAGCTCCGGACAGGAAGGAAACGAGCAGTACTTC. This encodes CASSSGQEGNEQYF.

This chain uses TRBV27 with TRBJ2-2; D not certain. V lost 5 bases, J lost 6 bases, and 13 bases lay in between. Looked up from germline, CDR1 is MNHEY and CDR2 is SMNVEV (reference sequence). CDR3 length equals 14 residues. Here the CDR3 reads CASSLGSSPGELFF. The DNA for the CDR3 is TGTGCCAGCAGTCTGGGTAGCTCTCCCGGGGAGCTGTTTTTT.

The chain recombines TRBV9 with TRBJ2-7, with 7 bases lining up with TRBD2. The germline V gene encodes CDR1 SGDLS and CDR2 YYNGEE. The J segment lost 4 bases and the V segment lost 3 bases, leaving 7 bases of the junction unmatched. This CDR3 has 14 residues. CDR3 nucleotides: TGTGCCAGCAGCGCGCGGGAGAAGAATTACGAGCAGTACTTC. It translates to CASSAREKNYEQYF.

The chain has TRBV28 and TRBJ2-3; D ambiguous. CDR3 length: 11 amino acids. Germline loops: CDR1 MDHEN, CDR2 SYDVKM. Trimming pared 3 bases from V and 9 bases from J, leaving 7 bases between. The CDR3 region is CASSLRFTQYF. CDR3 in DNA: TGTGCCAGCAGTTTGAGGTTCACGCAGTATTTT.

CDR3 sequence: CASSFDSNTEAFF. CDR3 DNA sequence: TGTGCCAGCAGCTTCGACAGCAACACTGAAGCTTTCTTT. V usage is TRBV5-8 and J usage is TRBJ1-1; D perhaps matches TRBD1 (5 bases). The V end lost 2 bases, the J end lost 2 bases, and 7 bases lay between the germline ends. The CDR3 extends over 13 amino acids. Germline assignment: CDR1 SGHTS and CDR2 YDEGEE.

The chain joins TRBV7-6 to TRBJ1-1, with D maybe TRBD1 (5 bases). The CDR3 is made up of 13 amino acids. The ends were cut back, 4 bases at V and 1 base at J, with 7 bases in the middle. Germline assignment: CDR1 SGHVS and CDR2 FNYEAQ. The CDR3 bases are TGTGCCAGCAGCTCAGACAGGAACACTGAAGCTTTCTTT. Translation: CASSSDRNTEAFF.

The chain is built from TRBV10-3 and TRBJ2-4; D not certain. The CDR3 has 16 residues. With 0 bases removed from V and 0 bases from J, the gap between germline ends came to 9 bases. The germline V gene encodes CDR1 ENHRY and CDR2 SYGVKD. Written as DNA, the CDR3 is TGTGCCATCAGTGAGTCTTGGGAATTAGCCAAAAACATTCAGTACTTC. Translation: CAISESWELAKNIQYF.

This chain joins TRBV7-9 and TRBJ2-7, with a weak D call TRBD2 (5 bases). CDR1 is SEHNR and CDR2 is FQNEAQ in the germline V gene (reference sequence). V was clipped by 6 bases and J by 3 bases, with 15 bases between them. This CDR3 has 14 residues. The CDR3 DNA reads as TGTGCCAGCAGGGCCCCTGGGGAGATCTACGAGCAGTACTTC. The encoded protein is CASRAPGEIYEQYF.

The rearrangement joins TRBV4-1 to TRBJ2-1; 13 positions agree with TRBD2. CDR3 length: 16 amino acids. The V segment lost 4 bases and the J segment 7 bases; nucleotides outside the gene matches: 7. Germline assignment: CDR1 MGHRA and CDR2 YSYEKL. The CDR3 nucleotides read TGCGCCAGCAGCCCGCGGACTAGCGGGAGTGGGAATGAGCAGTTCTTC. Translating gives CASSPRTSGSGNEQFF.

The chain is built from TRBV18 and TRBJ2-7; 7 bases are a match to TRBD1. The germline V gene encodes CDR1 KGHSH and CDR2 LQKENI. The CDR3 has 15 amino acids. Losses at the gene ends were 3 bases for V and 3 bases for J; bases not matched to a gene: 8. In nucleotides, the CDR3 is TGTGCCAGCTCACCCAATGAAGGGGGCGGCTACGAGCAGTACTTC. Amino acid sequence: CASSPNEGGGYEQYF.

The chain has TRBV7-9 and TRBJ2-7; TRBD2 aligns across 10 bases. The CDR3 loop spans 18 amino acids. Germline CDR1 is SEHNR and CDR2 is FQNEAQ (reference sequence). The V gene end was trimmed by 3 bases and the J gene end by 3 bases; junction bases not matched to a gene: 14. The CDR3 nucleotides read TGTGCCAGCAGCTTGCAAATAAACCCGACTAGCGGGTTCTACGAGCAGTACTTC. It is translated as CASSLQINPTSGFYEQYF.

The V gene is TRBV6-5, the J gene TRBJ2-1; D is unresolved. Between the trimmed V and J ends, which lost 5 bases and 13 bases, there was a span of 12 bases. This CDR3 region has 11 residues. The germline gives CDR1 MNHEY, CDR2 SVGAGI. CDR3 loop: CASSGQVLQFF. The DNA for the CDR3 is TGTGCCAGCAGTGGCCAGGTACTACAGTTCTTC.

CDR3 loop: CASSDQGGRMNTEAFF. The CDR3 DNA reads TGCGCCAGCAGTGACCAGGGGGGTAGAATGAACACTGAAGCTTTCTTT. The rearrangement uses TRBV10-1 and TRBJ1-1, with 7 bases aligning to TRBD1. V lost 3 bases to trimming and J lost 0 bases; unmatched junction nucleotides: 7. The CDR3 extends over 16 amino acids. From germline, CDR1 is WNHNN and CDR2 SYGVQD (reference sequence).

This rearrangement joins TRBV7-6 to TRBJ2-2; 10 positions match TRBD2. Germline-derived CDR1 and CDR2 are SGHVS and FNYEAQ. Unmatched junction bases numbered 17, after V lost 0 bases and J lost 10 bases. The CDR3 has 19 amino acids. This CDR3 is CASSLAGDLGLAKRQELFF. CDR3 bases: TGTGCCAGCAGCTTAGCGGGGGATTTGGGACTAGCGAAGAGGCAGGAGCTGTTTTTT.

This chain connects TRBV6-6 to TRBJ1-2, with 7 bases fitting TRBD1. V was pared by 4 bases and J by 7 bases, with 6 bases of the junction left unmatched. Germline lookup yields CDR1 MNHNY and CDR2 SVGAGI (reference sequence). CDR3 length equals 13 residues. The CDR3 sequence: CASSFAGTAGYTF. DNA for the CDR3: TGTGCCAGCAGTTTTGCCGGGACAGCTGGCTACACCTTC.

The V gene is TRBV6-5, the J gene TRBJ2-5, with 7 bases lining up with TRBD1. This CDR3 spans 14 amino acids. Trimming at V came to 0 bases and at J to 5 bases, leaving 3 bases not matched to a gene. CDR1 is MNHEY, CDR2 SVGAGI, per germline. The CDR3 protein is CASSYSRGQETQYF. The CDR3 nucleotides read TGTGCCAGCAGTTACTCTAGGGGACAGGAGACCCAGTACTTC.

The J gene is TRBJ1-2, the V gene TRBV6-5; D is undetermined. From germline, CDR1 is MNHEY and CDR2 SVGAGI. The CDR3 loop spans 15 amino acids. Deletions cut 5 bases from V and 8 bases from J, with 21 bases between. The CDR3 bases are TGTGCCAGCAGTACTCATCTCGGGCCAAAGAGGGGCTACACCTTC. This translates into CASSTHLGPKRGYTF.

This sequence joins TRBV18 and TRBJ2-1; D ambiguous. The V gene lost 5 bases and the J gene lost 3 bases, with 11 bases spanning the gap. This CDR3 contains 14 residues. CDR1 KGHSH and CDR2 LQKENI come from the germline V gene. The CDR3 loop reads CASSGYQLYNEQFF. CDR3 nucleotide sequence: TGTGCCAGCTCAGGTTATCAGCTCTACAATGAGCAGTTCTTC.

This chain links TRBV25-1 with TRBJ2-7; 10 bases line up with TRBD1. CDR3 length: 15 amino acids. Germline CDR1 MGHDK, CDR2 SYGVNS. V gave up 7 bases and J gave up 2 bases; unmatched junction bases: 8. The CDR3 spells CASTDRDRGAYEQYF. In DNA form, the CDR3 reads TGTGCCAGCACAGACCGGGACAGGGGAGCCTACGAGCAGTACTTC.

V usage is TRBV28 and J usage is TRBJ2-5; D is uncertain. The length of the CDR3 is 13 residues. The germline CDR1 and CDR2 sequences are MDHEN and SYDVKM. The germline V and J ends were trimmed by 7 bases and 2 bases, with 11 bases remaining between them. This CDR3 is CASTLHKQETQYF. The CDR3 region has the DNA TGTGCCAGCACCCTCCACAAACAAGAGACCCAGTACTTC.

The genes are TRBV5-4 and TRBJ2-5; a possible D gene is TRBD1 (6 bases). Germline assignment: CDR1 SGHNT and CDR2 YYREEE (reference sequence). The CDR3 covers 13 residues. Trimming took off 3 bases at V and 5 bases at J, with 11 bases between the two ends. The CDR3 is CASSSQGWETQYF. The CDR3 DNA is TGTGCCAGCAGCTCCCAGGGGTGGGAGACCCAGTACTTC.

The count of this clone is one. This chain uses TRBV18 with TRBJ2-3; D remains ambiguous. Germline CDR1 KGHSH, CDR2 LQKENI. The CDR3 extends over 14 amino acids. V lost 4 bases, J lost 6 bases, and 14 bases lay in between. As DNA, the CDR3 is TGTGCCAGCTCACTTAACGCACCTACGGATACGCAGTATTTT. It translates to CASSLNAPTDTQYF. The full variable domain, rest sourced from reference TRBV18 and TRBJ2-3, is NAGVMQNPRHLVRRRGQEARLRCSPMKGHSHVYWYRQLPEEGLKFMVYLQKENIIDESGMPKERFSAEFPKEGPSILRIQQVVRGDSAAYFCASSLNAPTDTQYFGPGTRLTVL.

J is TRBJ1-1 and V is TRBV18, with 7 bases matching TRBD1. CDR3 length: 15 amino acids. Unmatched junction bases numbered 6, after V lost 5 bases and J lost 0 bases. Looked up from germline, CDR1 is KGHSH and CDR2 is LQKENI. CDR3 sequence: CASSSGQPLNTEAFF. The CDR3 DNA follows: TGTGCCAGCTCATCGGGACAGCCGCTGAACACTGAAGCTTTCTTT.

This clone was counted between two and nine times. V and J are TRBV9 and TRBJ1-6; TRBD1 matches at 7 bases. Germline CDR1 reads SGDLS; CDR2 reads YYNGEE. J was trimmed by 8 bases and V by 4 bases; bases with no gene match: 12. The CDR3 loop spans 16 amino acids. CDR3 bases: TGTGCCAGCAGCCCCCAGGGGGGCAGTGATTATTCACCCCTCCACTTT. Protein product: CASSPQGGSDYSPLHF. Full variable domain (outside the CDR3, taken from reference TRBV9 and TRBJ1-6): DSGVTQTPKHLITATGQRVTLRCSPRSGDLSVYWYQQSLDQGLQFLIQYYNGEERAKGNILERFSAQQFPDLHSELNLSSLELGDSALYFCASSPQGGSDYSPLHFGNGTRLTVT.

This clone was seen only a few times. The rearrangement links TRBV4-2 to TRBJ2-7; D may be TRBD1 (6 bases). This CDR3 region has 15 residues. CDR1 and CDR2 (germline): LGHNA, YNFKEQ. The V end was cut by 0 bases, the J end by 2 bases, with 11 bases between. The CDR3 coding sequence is TGTGCCAGCAGCCAAGATCCAGGGGAAGCCTACGAGCAGTACTTC. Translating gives CASSQDPGEAYEQYF.